The T cell receptor (beta chain) described here comes from a study of vaccination and CD4 T cells after COVID-19. Study information: Across the group, participants received two doses of either BNT162b2 or mRNA-1273 vaccine. Cultures designated as controls were supplied with a CEFX pool, an HIV-1 Nef pool, or no peptide.

General study points: Researchers report that a median roughly 90% of reactive clones in convalescent patients surfaced only post-vaccination.

This clonotype was seen a single time. Its antigen is unidentified. The Oncomine TCR Beta short-read assay generated sequence data from the DNA of cultured CD4+ T cells. MiXCR, run by TCRdb on the PCR reads, gives a single entry per CDR3 protein. The sample consists of over 25,000 distinct CDR3 sequences, about 60% of them appearing once. Treatment here: 10-day PBMC culture with coronavirus spike peptide pools or control peptides (ViraFEST assay). The receptor was derived from a human donor who received a COVID-19 vaccine. The source was CD4+ T cells from blood, cultured in vitro, collected after SARS-CoV-2 vaccination.

In DNA, the CDR3 is TGTGCCAGCAGTAACGGACAGGGGTTCGGGGGCTACACCTTC. Encoded protein: CASSNGQGFGGYTF. The chain links TRBV28 to TRBJ1-2, with TRBD1 identical over 9 bases. The V gene's germline CDR1 is MDHEN and CDR2 SYDVKM. This CDR3 spans 14 amino acids. Trimming at V came to 5 bases and at J to 8 bases, leaving 9 bases not matched to a gene.